This T cell receptor (beta chain) was retrieved from a study of cytomegalovirus exposure and HLA in healthy donors. Study-level background: An early data release held some 85 million unique TCRs from HLA-typed donors. Study-level findings and limits: V segments that were indistinguishable, TRBV6-2 and TRBV6-3 among them, were omitted from analysis. A later analysis linked a missense DCLRE1C variant to TCR beta V- and J-gene trimming. The authors later found HLA-associated TCR beta chains more clonally expanded than equally common others.

This clone was picked up a small number of times. What it recognizes is unknown. It was with 60 Vbeta and 13 Jbeta primers that the PCR ran. Libraries were prepared by immunoSEQ multiplex PCR; TCRdb keeps only in-frame clonotypes and omits some of them. This table holds about 270,000 clones, just over 70% found once. CDR3 length: 12 amino acids. Trimming shortened V by 3 bases and J by 8 bases, and 9 bases separated the two germline ends. Germline CDR1 SGHRS, CDR2 YFSETQ. This receptor was identified in a female donor in good health and CMV-seronegative. The gene calls are TRBV5-1 and TRBJ2-1; TRBD1 might be the D (5 bases). The sample taken for sequencing was PBMCs. The CDR3 DNA reads as TGCGCCAGCAGCTCAGGGTGGGATGAGCAGTTCTTC. The encoded protein is CASSSGWDEQFF.